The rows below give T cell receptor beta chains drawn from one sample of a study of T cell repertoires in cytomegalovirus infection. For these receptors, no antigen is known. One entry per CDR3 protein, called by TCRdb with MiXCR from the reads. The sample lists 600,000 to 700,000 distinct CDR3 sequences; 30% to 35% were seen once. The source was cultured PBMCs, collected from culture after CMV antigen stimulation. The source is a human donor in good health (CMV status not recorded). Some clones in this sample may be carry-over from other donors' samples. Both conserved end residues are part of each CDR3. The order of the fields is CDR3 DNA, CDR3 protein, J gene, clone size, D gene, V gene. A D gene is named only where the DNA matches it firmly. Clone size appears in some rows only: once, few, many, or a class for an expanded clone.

CDR3nt: TGTGCCAGCAGCAGTTGGGCAAAATACAATGAGCAGTTCTTC
CDR3aa: CASSSWAKYNEQFF
j_gene: TRBJ2-1
abundance: -
d_gene: -
v_gene: TRBV7-9

CDR3nt: TGTGCCACCTCAGCGGGAGCCCCCTACGAGCAGTACTTC
CDR3aa: CATSAGAPYEQYF
j_gene: TRBJ2-7
abundance: few
d_gene: TRBD2
v_gene: TRBV6-5

CDR3nt: TGCAGTGCGCGGACTCGGGGAGAGCAGTTCTTC
CDR3aa: CSARTRGEQFF
j_gene: TRBJ2-1
abundance: -
d_gene: -
v_gene: TRBV20-1

CDR3nt: TGTGCCAGCGCCGAGGGGGAGGGTACGCAGTATTTT
CDR3aa: CASAEGEGTQYF
j_gene: TRBJ2-3
abundance: many
d_gene: -
v_gene: TRBV7-2

CDR3nt: TGTGCCAGTAGTGACCCCAGCCAGAACACTGAAGCTTTCTTT
CDR3aa: CASSDPSQNTEAFF
j_gene: TRBJ1-1
abundance: -
d_gene: -
v_gene: TRBV19

CDR3nt: TGTGCCAGCAGCTTGGACAGTGGCAATCAGCCCCAGCATTTT
CDR3aa: CASSLDSGNQPQHF
j_gene: TRBJ1-5
abundance: -
d_gene: -
v_gene: TRBV7-6

CDR3nt: TGTGCCAGCAGCATGGACAGGGGACCCTACAATGAGCAGTTCTTC
CDR3aa: CASSMDRGPYNEQFF
j_gene: TRBJ2-1
abundance: -
d_gene: TRBD1
v_gene: TRBV5-4

CDR3nt: TGTGCCAGCAGTTACGAAATGGCTTACGAGCAGTACTTC
CDR3aa: CASSYEMAYEQYF
j_gene: TRBJ2-7
abundance: few
d_gene: -
v_gene: TRBV6-5

CDR3nt: TGTGCCAGCAGCGATAACAGGGGGTTGGGTAACACCATATATTTT
CDR3aa: CASSDNRGLGNTIYF
j_gene: TRBJ1-3
abundance: -
d_gene: TRBD1
v_gene: TRBV7-2

CDR3nt: TGTGCCAGCAGTGTAATCGAAGGATTGGGGAACACTGAAGCTTTCTTT
CDR3aa: CASSVIEGLGNTEAFF
j_gene: TRBJ1-1
abundance: few
d_gene: -
v_gene: TRBV6-1

CDR3nt: TGTGCCAGCAGCTTAATAGCGGGAGTCGAATATTTT
CDR3aa: CASSLIAGVEYF
j_gene: TRBJ2-3
abundance: -
d_gene: TRBD2
v_gene: TRBV7-6

CDR3nt: TGTGCCAGTAGTAAGCAGGCTGGAAACACCATATATTTT
CDR3aa: CASSKQAGNTIYF
j_gene: TRBJ1-3
abundance: -
d_gene: -
v_gene: TRBV19

CDR3nt: TGTGCCAGTCTGGTTCGGCCCGGTACCTACGGTGAAGCTTTCTTT
CDR3aa: CASLVRPGTYGEAFF
j_gene: TRBJ1-1
abundance: -
d_gene: -
v_gene: TRBV27

CDR3nt: TGTGCCAGCAGATCCCTGGACTACTCTGGAAACACCATATATTTT
CDR3aa: CASRSLDYSGNTIYF
j_gene: TRBJ1-3
abundance: many
d_gene: -
v_gene: TRBV12-3/TRBV12-4

CDR3nt: TGTGCCACCGTGGAGGGGCTATCCTACAATGAGCAGTTCTTC
CDR3aa: CATVEGLSYNEQFF
j_gene: TRBJ2-1
abundance: -
d_gene: -
v_gene: TRBV10-3

CDR3nt: TGTGCCAGCAGCTTAAACAGCGCCGGGGCAGATACGCAGTATTTT
CDR3aa: CASSLNSAGADTQYF
j_gene: TRBJ2-3
abundance: -
d_gene: -
v_gene: TRBV7-2

CDR3nt: TGTGCCAGCAGCTTAGCCCGGGACGCGCAAGAGACCCAGTACTTC
CDR3aa: CASSLARDAQETQYF
j_gene: TRBJ2-5
abundance: many
d_gene: -
v_gene: TRBV7-9

CDR3nt: TGCAGTGCTAGAGGACTAGCGGGAGGGCGTGAGCAGTTCTTC
CDR3aa: CSARGLAGGREQFF
j_gene: TRBJ2-1
abundance: few
d_gene: TRBD2
v_gene: TRBV20-1

CDR3nt: TGTGCCAGCAGTCCTACTAGAAGGTTGGACAATGAGCAGTTCTTC
CDR3aa: CASSPTRRLDNEQFF
j_gene: TRBJ2-1
abundance: few
d_gene: -
v_gene: TRBV12-3/TRBV12-4

CDR3nt: TGTGCTAGTGGCCCCCGGGCCTTACAATCGGAGCAGTTCTTC
CDR3aa: CASGPRALQSEQFF
j_gene: TRBJ2-1
abundance: few
d_gene: -
v_gene: TRBV12-5

CDR3nt: TGTGCCAGCAGCTTGATACCTGAAGCTTTCTTT
CDR3aa: CASSLIPEAFF
j_gene: TRBJ1-1
abundance: few
d_gene: -
v_gene: TRBV7-9

CDR3nt: TGTGCCAGCAGCCTGGGGACATCTGAGCAGTTCTTC
CDR3aa: CASSLGTSEQFF
j_gene: TRBJ2-1
abundance: few
d_gene: -
v_gene: TRBV7-9

CDR3nt: TGTGCCAGCAGCTTGAGGGACGGGGGCTACAATGAGCAGTTCTTC
CDR3aa: CASSLRDGGYNEQFF
j_gene: TRBJ2-1
abundance: -
d_gene: -
v_gene: TRBV7-2

CDR3nt: TGTGCCAGCAGCGATCCGGGACAGGGACCAGATACGCAGTATTTT
CDR3aa: CASSDPGQGPDTQYF
j_gene: TRBJ2-3
abundance: few
d_gene: TRBD1
v_gene: TRBV12-3/TRBV12-4

CDR3nt: TGTGCCAGCATGACGGCAGGGAGATATTCACCCCTCCACTTT
CDR3aa: CASMTAGRYSPLHF
j_gene: TRBJ1-6
abundance: -
d_gene: -
v_gene: TRBV6-1

CDR3nt: TGTGCCAGCAGCTTACACCCGGGGGCCTCCTACAATGAGCAGTTCTTC
CDR3aa: CASSLHPGASYNEQFF
j_gene: TRBJ2-1
abundance: -
d_gene: -
v_gene: TRBV7-2

CDR3nt: TGTGCCAGCAGCTACAGGGGCGCTGGAAACACCATATATTTT
CDR3aa: CASSYRGAGNTIYF
j_gene: TRBJ1-3
abundance: many
d_gene: TRBD1
v_gene: TRBV7-8

CDR3nt: TGTGCCACGGGACAGCTAAGCACAGATACGCAGTATTTT
CDR3aa: CATGQLSTDTQYF
j_gene: TRBJ2-3
abundance: -
d_gene: TRBD1
v_gene: TRBV19

CDR3nt: TGTGCCAGCAGTGAATCTGTCCACGAGCAGTACTTC
CDR3aa: CASSESVHEQYF
j_gene: TRBJ2-7
abundance: few
d_gene: -
v_gene: TRBV6-1

CDR3nt: TGTGCCAGCCGCAGTTCGAACAATCAGCCCCAGCATTTT
CDR3aa: CASRSSNNQPQHF
j_gene: TRBJ1-5
abundance: -
d_gene: -
v_gene: TRBV27

CDR3nt: TGTGCCAGCAGTCGGGACAGGGGTTCGGGCACAGATACGCAGTATTTT
CDR3aa: CASSRDRGSGTDTQYF
j_gene: TRBJ2-3
abundance: -
d_gene: TRBD1
v_gene: TRBV28

CDR3nt: TGTGCCAGCAGTCCCGTCGGGGTCAGCTCTGGAAACACCATATATTTT
CDR3aa: CASSPVGVSSGNTIYF
j_gene: TRBJ1-3
abundance: once
d_gene: -
v_gene: TRBV3-1

CDR3nt: TGTGCCAGCAGTTTCGGCGCGGGGAGCACAGATACGCAGTATTTT
CDR3aa: CASSFGAGSTDTQYF
j_gene: TRBJ2-3
abundance: -
d_gene: -
v_gene: TRBV12-3/TRBV12-4

CDR3nt: TGTGCCAGCAGCGATGGACAGGGGCGCCCCGGGGAGCTGTTTTTT
CDR3aa: CASSDGQGRPGELFF
j_gene: TRBJ2-2
abundance: few
d_gene: TRBD1
v_gene: TRBV27

CDR3nt: TGTGCCAGCAGTTTACTCGCGGGGAAAAGGGGACAGCGACATGGCTACACCTTC
CDR3aa: CASSLLAGKRGQRHGYTF
j_gene: TRBJ1-2
abundance: -
d_gene: TRBD1
v_gene: TRBV12-3/TRBV12-4

CDR3nt: TGCAGTGCCTGCCGGGACAGGGGGGGGGCCAATGAGCAGTTCTTC
CDR3aa: CSACRDRGGANEQFF
j_gene: TRBJ2-1
abundance: -
d_gene: TRBD1
v_gene: TRBV20-1

CDR3nt: TGCAGGCACGGGGGGGGCGGGAATACGCAGTATTTT
CDR3aa: CRHGGGGNTQYF
j_gene: TRBJ2-3
abundance: -
d_gene: TRBD2
v_gene: TRBV20-1

CDR3nt: TGTGCCAGCTCAAGTGGGCCAGCGGGAGGGCCGAAGACCCAGTACTTC
CDR3aa: CASSSGPAGGPKTQYF
j_gene: TRBJ2-5
abundance: once
d_gene: TRBD2
v_gene: TRBV18

CDR3nt: TGCGCCAGCAGCCCCCATTCCGGGACAGGGGACTACGAGCAGTACTTC
CDR3aa: CASSPHSGTGDYEQYF
j_gene: TRBJ2-7
abundance: -
d_gene: TRBD1
v_gene: TRBV4-3

CDR3nt: TGTGCCAGCAGCTGGGACAGGGGAGGTGAGCAGTTCTTC
CDR3aa: CASSWDRGGEQFF
j_gene: TRBJ2-1
abundance: -
d_gene: TRBD1
v_gene: TRBV5-5

CDR3nt: TGTGCCAGCAGCGCCGGGACGTCGAATTACAATGAGCAGTTCTTC
CDR3aa: CASSAGTSNYNEQFF
j_gene: TRBJ2-1
abundance: few
d_gene: -
v_gene: TRBV7-2

CDR3nt: TGTGCCAGCATTGCCCCCTCGGAGAATGAAAAACTGTTTTTT
CDR3aa: CASIAPSENEKLFF
j_gene: TRBJ1-4
abundance: -
d_gene: -
v_gene: TRBV28

CDR3nt: TGTGCCAGCAGGCGGGGGACTGACTACGAGCAGTACTTC
CDR3aa: CASRRGTDYEQYF
j_gene: TRBJ2-7
abundance: -
d_gene: TRBD2
v_gene: TRBV6-5

CDR3nt: TGCGCCAGCAGCGGGGACGACCCGAAAAAACTGTTTTTT
CDR3aa: CASSGDDPKKLFF
j_gene: TRBJ1-4
abundance: -
d_gene: -
v_gene: TRBV10-2

CDR3nt: TGTGCCAGTAAGAAGTGGGACGGGGATAATTCACCCCTCCACTTT
CDR3aa: CASKKWDGDNSPLHF
j_gene: TRBJ1-6
abundance: -
d_gene: -
v_gene: TRBV19

CDR3nt: TGCGCCAGCAGCCAAGTGGGGTTACTTAATGAAAAACTGTTTTTT
CDR3aa: CASSQVGLLNEKLFF
j_gene: TRBJ1-4
abundance: -
d_gene: -
v_gene: TRBV4-1

CDR3nt: TGTGCCAGCAGCTTAGGGGCTAGCGGGTCGGATGAGCAGTTCTTC
CDR3aa: CASSLGASGSDEQFF
j_gene: TRBJ2-1
abundance: -
d_gene: TRBD2
v_gene: TRBV7-2

CDR3nt: TGTGCCAGTAGTACAGGACAGGGCCACATAGGGGGCCTATTCACAGATACGCAGTATTTT
CDR3aa: CASSTGQGHIGGLFTDTQYF
j_gene: TRBJ2-3
abundance: -
d_gene: TRBD1
v_gene: TRBV19

CDR3nt: TGTGCCAGCTCACGAGGACTACCGGGGTCCGGCGAGCAGTACTTC
CDR3aa: CASSRGLPGSGEQYF
j_gene: TRBJ2-7
abundance: -
d_gene: -
v_gene: TRBV18

CDR3nt: TGTGCCAGCAGCTTAGGGGCCGACACGAGCGAAAAACTGTTTTTT
CDR3aa: CASSLGADTSEKLFF
j_gene: TRBJ1-4
abundance: once
d_gene: -
v_gene: TRBV7-9

CDR3nt: TGTGCCAGTAGGAGGACTAGCGGGATGGCCCCGAACAATGAGCAGTACTTC
CDR3aa: CASRRTSGMAPNNEQYF
j_gene: TRBJ2-7
abundance: -
d_gene: TRBD2
v_gene: TRBV19

CDR3nt: TGTGCCAGCAGTGAAGAACTGGGACAGGGGTTAAGAGGCTACACCTTC
CDR3aa: CASSEELGQGLRGYTF
j_gene: TRBJ1-2
abundance: -
d_gene: TRBD1
v_gene: TRBV2

CDR3nt: TGTGCCAGCAGCTTCCCTAAACAGGGCCAATCTAATGAAAAACTGTTTTTT
CDR3aa: CASSFPKQGQSNEKLFF
j_gene: TRBJ1-4
abundance: many
d_gene: -
v_gene: TRBV7-6

CDR3nt: TGTGCCAGCAGTTCTAGTAAGGGCGAGCAGTACTTC
CDR3aa: CASSSSKGEQYF
j_gene: TRBJ2-7
abundance: few
d_gene: -
v_gene: TRBV28

CDR3nt: TGCAGTGCCTCCCGTGAGCTAAACACCGGGGAGCTGTTTTTT
CDR3aa: CSASRELNTGELFF
j_gene: TRBJ2-2
abundance: -
d_gene: -
v_gene: TRBV20-1

CDR3nt: TGTGCCAGCTCGGGATCAGAGGACACTGAAGCTTTCTTT
CDR3aa: CASSGSEDTEAFF
j_gene: TRBJ1-1
abundance: -
d_gene: -
v_gene: TRBV18

CDR3nt: TGTGCCAGCAGTCTCGTTAGCGGGAGAAACAATGAGCAGTTCTTC
CDR3aa: CASSLVSGRNNEQFF
j_gene: TRBJ2-1
abundance: many
d_gene: TRBD2
v_gene: TRBV7-2